A single sample is the source of the 10 T cell receptor beta chains below, sequenced in a study of identical twins. A single record per CDR3 protein comes from TCRdb applying MiXCR to the 5' RACE reads. The table includes roughly 690,000 distinct CDR3 sequences, 21% detected once. These data also featured in a second study, about T cells expressing NK-cell markers.

Source material: PBMCs. These receptors were obtained from a woman aged 18-29 years in good health.

This clonotype showed up many times. V gene TRBV12-3 or TRBV12-4 combines with J gene TRBJ1-1; D is unresolved. The CDR3 has 14 amino acids. Trimming left V 0 bases short and J 3 bases short, with 8 bases between. DNA for the CDR3: TGTGCCAGCAGTTTAGCAGGGCTGGACACTGAAGCTTTCTTT. Translated: CASSLAGLDTEAFF.

This clonotype has a count of ten or more. The CDR3 region is CASSGQGGTEAFF. CDR3 nucleotide sequence: TGTGCCAGCAGCGGACAGGGAGGAACTGAAGCTTTCTTT. The gene calls are TRBV7-9 and TRBJ1-1, with 8 nucleotides matching TRBD1. Germline loops: CDR1 SEHNR, CDR2 FQNEAQ (reference sequence). This CDR3 has 13 residues. With V trimmed by 5 bases and J by 5 bases, 4 bases remained unmatched.

This clonotype was observed a few times. The chain is built from TRBV9 and TRBJ2-1, with D perhaps given as TRBD1 or TRBD2 (5 bases each). CDR3 length: 15 residues. The germline CDR1 and CDR2 sequences are SGDLS and YYNGEE. The V and J ends lost 2 bases and 5 bases respectively, with 14 bases between them. The CDR3 is CASSVPPGRDNEQFF. The CDR3 DNA is TGTGCCAGCAGCGTCCCACCGGGGCGAGACAATGAGCAGTTCTTC. Using reference TRBV9 and TRBJ2-1 for the parts outside the CDR3, the full variable domain is DSGVTQTPKHLITATGQRVTLRCSPRSGDLSVYWYQQSLDQGLQFLIQYYNGEERAKGNILERFSAQQFPDLHSELNLSSLELGDSALYFCASSVPPGRDNEQFFGPGTRLTVL.

The chain joins TRBV9 to TRBJ2-3; D uncertain. Trimming shortened V by 0 bases and J by 3 bases, and 11 bases separated the two germline ends. Germline lookup yields CDR1 SGDLS and CDR2 YYNGEE. The CDR3 consists of 15 residues. The CDR3 DNA follows: TGTGCCAGCAGCGTAGTGGATGAAGTAACAGATACGCAGTATTTT. It codes for CASSVVDEVTDTQYF.

This chain links TRBV4-3 with TRBJ2-5, with 7 bases lining up with TRBD2. Germline CDR1 reads LGHNA; CDR2 reads YSLEER. J gave up 5 bases and V 4 bases, and 10 bases lay outside the gene matches. The CDR3 extends over 15 amino acids. CDR3 in amino acids: CASSLRGGSGETQYF. The DNA of the CDR3 is TGCGCCAGCAGCCTTCGGGGCGGGAGTGGGGAGACCCAGTACTTC.

This clonotype was observed a handful of times. The V and J genes are TRBV12-3 or TRBV12-4 and TRBJ2-7, with 8 bases identical to TRBD1. With 6 bases clipped from V and 6 bases from J, the junction kept 10 bases outside the gene matches. The CDR3 length is 14 residues. In nucleotides, the CDR3 is TGTGCCAGCAGACCCAGTGGGCAGGGGGCCGAGCAGTACTTC. Protein: CASRPSGQGAEQYF.

This clonotype was seen only a few times. J is TRBJ2-1 and V is TRBV29-1; 11 bases are a match to TRBD2. V was clipped by 8 bases and J by 10 bases; unmatched bases: 7. Germline V gene data show CDR1 as SQVTM and CDR2 as ANQGSEA. The CDR3 sequence is 12 residues long. The DNA of the CDR3 is TGCAGCACGACTAGCGGGATTGGGGAGCAGTTCTTC. The encoded protein is CSTTSGIGEQFF.

This clonotype was picked up a small number of times. The gene calls are TRBV5-1 and TRBJ2-7, with D perhaps matching TRBD1 or TRBD2 (5 bases each). Germline V gene lookup returns CDR1 SGHRS and CDR2 YFSETQ. V lost 6 bases and J lost 0, with 10 bases in between. There are 13 residues in the CDR3. The CDR3 coding sequence is TGCGCCAGCAAGGGACCGAGCTCCTACGAGCAGTACTTC. It translates to CASKGPSSYEQYF.

With respect to this clonotype: Germline is not matched at one junction end, which may reflect a read error. The chain combines TRBV10-3 with TRBJ2-7; the match to TRBD2 covers 10 bases. Per germline, CDR1 ENHRY and CDR2 SYGVKD. The CDR3 totals 15 residues. The CDR3 reads CAISETSGISYEQHF. CDR3 nucleotide sequence: TGTGCCATCAGTGAGACTAGCGGGATCTCCTACGAGCAGCACTTC.

This clonotype has more than one count but fewer than ten. V is TRBV10-3 and J is TRBJ1-2, with D uncertain. CDR1 is ENHRY, CDR2 SYGVKD, per germline. The CDR3 loop spans 12 amino acids. V was clipped by 9 bases and J by 8 bases, with 16 bases between them. CDR3 DNA: TGTGCCATTCAACCACCGGGTCAGGGCTACACCTTC. Its translation is CAIQPPGQGYTF.